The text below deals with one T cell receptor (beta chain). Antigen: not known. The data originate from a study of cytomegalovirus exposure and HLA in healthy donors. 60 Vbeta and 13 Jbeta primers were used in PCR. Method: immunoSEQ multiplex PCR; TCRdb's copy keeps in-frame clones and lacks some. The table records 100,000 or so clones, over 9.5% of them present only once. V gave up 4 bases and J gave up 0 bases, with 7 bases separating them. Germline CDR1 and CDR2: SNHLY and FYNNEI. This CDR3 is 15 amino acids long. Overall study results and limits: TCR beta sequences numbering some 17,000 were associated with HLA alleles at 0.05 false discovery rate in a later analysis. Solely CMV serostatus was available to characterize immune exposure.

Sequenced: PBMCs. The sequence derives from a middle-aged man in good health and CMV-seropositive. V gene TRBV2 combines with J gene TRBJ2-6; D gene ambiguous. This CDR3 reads CASSGLLSGANVLTF. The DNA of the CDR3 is TGTGCCAGCAGTGGACTTCTCTCTGGGGCCAACGTCCTGACTTTC.